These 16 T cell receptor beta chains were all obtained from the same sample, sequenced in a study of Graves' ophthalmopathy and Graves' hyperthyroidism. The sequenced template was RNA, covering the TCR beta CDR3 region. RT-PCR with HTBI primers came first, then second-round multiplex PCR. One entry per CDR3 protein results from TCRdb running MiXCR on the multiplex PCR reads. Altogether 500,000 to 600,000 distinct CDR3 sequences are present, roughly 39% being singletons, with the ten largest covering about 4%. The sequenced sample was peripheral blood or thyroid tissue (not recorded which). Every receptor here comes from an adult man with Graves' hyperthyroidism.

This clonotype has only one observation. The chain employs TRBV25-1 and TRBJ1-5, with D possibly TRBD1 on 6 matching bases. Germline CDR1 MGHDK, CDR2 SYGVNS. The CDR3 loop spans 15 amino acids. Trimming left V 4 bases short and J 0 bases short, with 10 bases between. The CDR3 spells CASSGQVDSNQPQHF. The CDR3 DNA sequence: TGTGCCAGCAGTGGACAGGTTGATAGCAATCAGCCCCAGCATTTT.

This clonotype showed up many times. The CDR3 sequence: CASSPRTSGQETQYF. For the CDR3, the DNA is TGCGCCAGCAGCCCTAGGACTAGCGGCCAAGAGACCCAGTACTTC. The chain joins TRBV5-1 to TRBJ2-5, with 10 bases matching TRBD2. There are 15 residues in the CDR3. Germline V gives CDR1 SGHRS, CDR2 YFSETQ. V lost 4 bases to trimming and J lost 1 base; unmatched junction nucleotides: 4.

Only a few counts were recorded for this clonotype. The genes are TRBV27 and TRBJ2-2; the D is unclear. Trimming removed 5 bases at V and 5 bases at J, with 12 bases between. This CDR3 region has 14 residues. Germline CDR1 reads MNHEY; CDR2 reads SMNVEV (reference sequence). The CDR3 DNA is TGTGCCAGCAGTCCTCGGATGGGGACCGGGGAGCTGTTTTTT. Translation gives CASSPRMGTGELFF.

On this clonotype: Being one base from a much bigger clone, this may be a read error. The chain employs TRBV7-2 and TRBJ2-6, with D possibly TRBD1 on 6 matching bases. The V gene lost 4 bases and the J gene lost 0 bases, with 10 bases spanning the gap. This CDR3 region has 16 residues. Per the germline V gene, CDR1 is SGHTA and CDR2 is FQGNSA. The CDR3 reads CASSSDRLSGANVLTF. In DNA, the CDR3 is TGTGCCAGCAGCTCGGACAGACTCTCTGGGGCCAACGTCCTGACTTTC. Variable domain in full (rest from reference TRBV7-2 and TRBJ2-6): GAGVSQSPSNKVTEKGKDVELRCDPISGHTALYWYRQSLGQGLEFLIYFQGNSAPDKSGLPSDRFSAERTGGSVSTLTIQRTQQEDSAVYLCASSSDRLSGANVLTFGAGSRLTVL.

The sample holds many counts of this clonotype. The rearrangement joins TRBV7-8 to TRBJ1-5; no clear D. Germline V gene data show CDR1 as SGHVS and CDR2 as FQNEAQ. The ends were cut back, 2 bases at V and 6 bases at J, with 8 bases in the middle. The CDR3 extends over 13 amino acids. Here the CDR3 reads CASSLSGSQPQHF. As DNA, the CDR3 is TGTGCCAGCAGCTTATCGGGGAGTCAGCCCCAGCATTTT.

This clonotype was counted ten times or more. The CDR3 protein is CASSDGVATNEKLFF. The CDR3 bases are TGTGCCAGCAGTGACGGAGTTGCAACTAATGAAAAACTGTTTTTT. The V gene is TRBV2, the J gene TRBJ1-4; no firm D call. V was cut by 3 bases and J by 0 bases, with 8 bases left in between. The germline V gene has CDR1 SNHLY and CDR2 FYNNEI. This CDR3 is 15 amino acids long.

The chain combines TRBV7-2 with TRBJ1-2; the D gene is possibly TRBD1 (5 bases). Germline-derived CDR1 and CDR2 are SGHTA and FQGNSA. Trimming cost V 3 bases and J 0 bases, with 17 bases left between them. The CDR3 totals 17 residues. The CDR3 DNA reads TGTGCCAGCAGCTTTCCATCCAGGGCCCAGGCTAACTATGGCTACACCTTC. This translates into CASSFPSRAQANYGYTF.

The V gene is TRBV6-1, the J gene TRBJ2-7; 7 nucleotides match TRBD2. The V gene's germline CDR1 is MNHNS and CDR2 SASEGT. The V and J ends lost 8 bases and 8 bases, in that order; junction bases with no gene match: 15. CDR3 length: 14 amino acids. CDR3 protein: CASQDSLAASKQYF. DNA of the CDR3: TGTGCCAGCCAAGATTCGCTAGCGGCTTCCAAGCAGTACTTC.

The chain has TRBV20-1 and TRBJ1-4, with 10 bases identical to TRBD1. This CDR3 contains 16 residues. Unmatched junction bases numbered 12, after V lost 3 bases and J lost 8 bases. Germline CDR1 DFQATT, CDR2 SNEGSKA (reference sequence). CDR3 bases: TGCAGTGCTAGCGGGACAGGGGATATGGTGGAGGAAAAACTGTTTTTT. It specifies CSASGTGDMVEEKLFF.

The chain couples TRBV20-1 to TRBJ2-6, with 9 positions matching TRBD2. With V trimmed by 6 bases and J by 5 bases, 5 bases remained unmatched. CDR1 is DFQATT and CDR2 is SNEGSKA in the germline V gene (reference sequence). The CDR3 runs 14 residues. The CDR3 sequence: CSAVPSGRANVLTF. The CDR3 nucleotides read TGCAGTGCGGTTCCTAGCGGGAGGGCCAACGTCCTGACTTTC.

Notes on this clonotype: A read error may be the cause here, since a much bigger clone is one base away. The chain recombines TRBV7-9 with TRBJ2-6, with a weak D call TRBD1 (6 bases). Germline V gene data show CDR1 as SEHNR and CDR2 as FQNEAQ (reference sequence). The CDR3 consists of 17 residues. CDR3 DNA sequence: TGTGCCAGCAGCTTGGAATCAGGGGCTGGTGGGGCCGACGTCCTGACTTTC. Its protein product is CASSLESGAGGADVLTF.

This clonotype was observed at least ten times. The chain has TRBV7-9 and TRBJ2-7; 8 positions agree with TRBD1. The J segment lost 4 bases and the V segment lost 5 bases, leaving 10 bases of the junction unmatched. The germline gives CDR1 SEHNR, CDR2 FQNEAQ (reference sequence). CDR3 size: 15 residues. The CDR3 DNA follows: TGTGCCAGCAGCCGTACGGACAGGGTGGGGTACGAGCAGTACTTC. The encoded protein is CASSRTDRVGYEQYF.

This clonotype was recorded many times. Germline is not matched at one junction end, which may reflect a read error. The CDR3 region is CASSLTGVETQYF. In DNA form, the CDR3 reads TGTGCCAGCAGCTTAACAGGGGTGGAGACCCAGTACTTC. This chain uses TRBV5-1 with TRBJ2-5; 7 positions match TRBD1. Germline loops: CDR1 SGHRS, CDR2 YFSETQ. CDR3 length equals 13 residues.

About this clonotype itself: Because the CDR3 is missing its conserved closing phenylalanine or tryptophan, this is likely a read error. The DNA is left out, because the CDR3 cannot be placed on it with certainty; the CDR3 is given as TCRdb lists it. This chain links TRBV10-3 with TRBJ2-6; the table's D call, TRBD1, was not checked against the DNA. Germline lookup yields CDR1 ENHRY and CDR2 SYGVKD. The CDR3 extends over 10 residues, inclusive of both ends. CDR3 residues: CAIRDSAANT.

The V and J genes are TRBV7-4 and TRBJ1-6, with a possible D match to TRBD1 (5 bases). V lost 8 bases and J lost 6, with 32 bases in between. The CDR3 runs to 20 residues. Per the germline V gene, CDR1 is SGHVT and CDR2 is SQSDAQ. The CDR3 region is CASHGATHQGGDLSNSPLHF. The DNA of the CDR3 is TGTGCCAGCCACGGCGCTACTCACCAGGGAGGGGATTTATCTAATTCACCCCTCCACTTT.

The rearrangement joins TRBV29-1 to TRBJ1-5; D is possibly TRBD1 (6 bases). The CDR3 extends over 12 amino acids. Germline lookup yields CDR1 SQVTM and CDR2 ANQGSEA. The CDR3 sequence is CSLDSTNQPQHF. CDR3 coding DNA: TGCAGTCTGGACAGTACAAATCAGCCCCAGCATTTT.